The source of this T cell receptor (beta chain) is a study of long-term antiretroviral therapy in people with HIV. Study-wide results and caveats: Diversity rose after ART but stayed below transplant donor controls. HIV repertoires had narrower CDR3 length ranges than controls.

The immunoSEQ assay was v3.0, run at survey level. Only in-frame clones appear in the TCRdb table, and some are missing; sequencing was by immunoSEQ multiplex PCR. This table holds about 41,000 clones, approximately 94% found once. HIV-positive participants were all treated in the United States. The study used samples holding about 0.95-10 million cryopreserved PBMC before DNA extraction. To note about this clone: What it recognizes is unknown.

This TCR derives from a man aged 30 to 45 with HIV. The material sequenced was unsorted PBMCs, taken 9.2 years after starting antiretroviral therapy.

CDR3 coding DNA: TGTGCCAGCAGCCCCGAGGTAGATGGAGCTTTCTTT. Amino acids: CASSPEVDGAFF. The gene calls are TRBV11-2 and TRBJ1-1; D unclear. The CDR3 is 12 residues long. The V end lost 5 bases, the J end lost 10 bases, and 14 bases lay between the germline ends. Germline CDR1 SGHAT, CDR2 FQNNGV.